This T cell receptor (beta chain) came from a study of shared clonotypes between healthy human individuals. Study-wide background: The donors, two women and three men, were aged 18 to 49. Study outcomes and limitations: The diversity represented, both genetic and in exposure history, was limited by few donors.

Germline-derived CDR1 and CDR2 are GTSNPN and SVGIG (reference sequence). V lost 0 bases, J lost 2 bases, and 1 base stayed unmatched. The CDR3 is 15 residues long. The assay was immunoSEQ multiplex PCR, and TCRdb's table has in-frame clones only and misses some. The sample holds more than 400,000 clones; 95% to 97% are singletons and the top ten take roughly 0.06%. As concerns this clone: Its antigen is currently unknown.

This chain connects TRBV30 to TRBJ1-5; TRBD1 matches at 10 bases. Sample: naive CD4+ T cells sorted from blood. Sample subset: CD45RA+ positively selected. The TCR comes from a woman in her twenties or thirties in good health. The CDR3 DNA reads as TGTGCCTGGAGTGTCGGGACAGGGGGCAATCAGCCCCAGCATTTT. Translating it yields CAWSVGTGGNQPQHF.